One and the same sample provided the 27 T cell receptor beta chains below, sequenced in a study of T-cell reconstitution after alpha-beta-depleted transplantation in children. TCRbeta library preparation incorporated unique molecular identifiers. TCRdb reprocessed the PCR reads via MiXCR and lists one record per CDR3 protein. The table records some 350,000 distinct CDR3 sequences, around 15% of them present only once. The specimen comprised PBMCs, mostly from graft donor cells, sampled 360 days after TCRalphabeta/CD19-depleted stem cell transplant. Receptor source: a male patient between 2 and 10 years old who had a stem cell transplant for acute lymphoblastic leukemia, so the T cells may come from the graft donor.

The V call is TRBV28, the J call TRBJ1-1; D not resolved. CDR3 length: 14 residues. CDR1 is MDHEN, CDR2 SYDVKM, per germline. The V gene lost 3 bases and the J gene lost 3 bases, with 11 bases spanning the gap. CDR3 sequence reads: CASSFPLGYTEAFF. The CDR3 nucleotides are TGTGCCAGCAGTTTCCCTCTAGGTTACACTGAAGCTTTCTTT.

The rearrangement joins TRBV5-1 to TRBJ2-3; 12 nucleotides align to TRBD2. After removal of 2 bases from V and 4 bases from J, the junction contained 8 bases not matched to a gene. The CDR3 loop spans 17 amino acids. CDR1 is SGHRS and CDR2 is YFSETQ in the germline V gene. The CDR3 loop is CASSFLLAGGLSDTQYF. The CDR3 nucleotides are TGCGCCAGCAGCTTTCTCCTAGCGGGAGGGCTCTCAGATACGCAGTATTTT.

This clonotype was recorded a few times. V usage is TRBV4-2 and J usage is TRBJ2-5, with 9 bases that match TRBD1. This CDR3 spans 14 amino acids. Germline V gene data show CDR1 as LGHNA and CDR2 as YNFKEQ. With V trimmed by 4 bases and J by 5 bases, 5 bases remained unmatched. The CDR3 DNA sequence: TGTGCCAGCAGCCTCCGGGACAGGGCTGAGACCCAGTACTTC. Protein sequence: CASSLRDRAETQYF.

This clonotype turned up a few times. The V call is TRBV12-5, the J call TRBJ2-3, with no clear D. CDR1 and CDR2 from the germline V gene are LGHNT and FRNRAP. The CDR3 is made up of 11 amino acids. V was pared by 5 bases and J by 6 bases, with 6 bases between. CDR3 residues: CASGRGDTQYF. In DNA form, the CDR3 reads TGTGCTAGTGGTAGAGGTGATACGCAGTATTTT.

This sequence joins TRBV20-1 and TRBJ2-2; D uncertain. In germline, CDR1 is DFQATT, CDR2 SNEGSKA (reference sequence). V dropped 3 bases and J dropped 1 base, with 12 bases sitting between them. The CDR3 is 15 amino acids. The CDR3 bases are TGCAGTGCTAGGGCCCGGCGGAAGAACACCGGGGAGCTGTTTTTT. Translated: CSARARRKNTGELFF.

In this sample, this clonotype turned up a few times. This rearrangement joins TRBV7-2 to TRBJ2-3; D might be TRBD1 or TRBD2, each matching 7 bases. Germline CDR1 SGHTA, CDR2 FQGNSA. Trimming cost V 5 bases and J 4 bases, with 22 bases left between them. There are 17 residues in the CDR3. CDR3 nucleotide sequence: TGTGCCAGCAGCCAACAGGGGAGGGGGAGGGCCTCAGATACGCAGTATTTT. This translates into CASSQQGRGRASDTQYF. The variable domain in full, with the rest retrieved from reference TRBV7-2 and TRBJ2-3, is GAGVSQSPSNKVTEKGKDVELRCDPISGHTALYWYRQSLGQGLEFLIYFQGNSAPDKSGLPSDRFSAERTGGSVSTLTIQRTQQEDSAVYLCASSQQGRGRASDTQYFGPGTRLTVL.

This clonotype was seen a handful of times. The rearrangement links TRBV10-3 to TRBJ2-7, with 11 bases lining up with TRBD1. Germline trimming cut 11 bases from V and 5 bases from J; bases unmatched to any gene: 17. Germline loops: CDR1 ENHRY, CDR2 SYGVKD. The CDR3 runs 16 residues. CDR3 coding DNA: TGTGCCTTAAAGGCCGGGACAGGGGGTGTGAACGACGAGCAGTACTTC. It specifies CALKAGTGGVNDEQYF.

This clonotype was seen ten or more times. This chain joins TRBV12-3 or TRBV12-4 and TRBJ2-1; 7 nucleotides align to TRBD2. The CDR3 has 19 amino acids. V was pared by 5 bases and J by 4 bases, with 20 bases of the junction left unmatched. The CDR3 region has the DNA TGTGCCAGCAGTCGTAATAGGGGCGGAGGCGGGAGCTCATACAATGAGCAGTTCTTC. Protein: CASSRNRGGGGSSYNEQFF.

This clonotype showed up just a few times. The chain combines TRBV20-1 with TRBJ2-7, with D hard to call. CDR1 is DFQATT, CDR2 SNEGSKA, per germline (reference sequence). This CDR3 region has 15 residues. Trimming stripped 0 bases from V and 2 bases from J, with 14 bases between. The CDR3 protein is CSAREFSSIPYEQYF. CDR3 bases: TGCAGTGCTAGAGAGTTCAGTTCAATTCCCTACGAGCAGTACTTC.

The table lists this clonotype with a few counts. The rearrangement uses TRBV28 and TRBJ2-3, with D tentatively TRBD2 (6 bases). The length of the CDR3 is 14 residues. Germline V gene sequence: CDR1 MDHEN, CDR2 SYDVKM. The V end was cut by 4 bases, the J end by 2 bases, with 10 bases between. The CDR3 spells CASSSGSITDTQYF. As DNA, the CDR3 is TGTGCCAGCAGTTCCGGGAGTATCACAGATACGCAGTATTTT. The full variable domain, rest sourced from reference TRBV28 and TRBJ2-3, is DVKVTQSSRYLVKRTGEKVFLECVQDMDHENMFWYRQDPGLGLRLIYFSYDVKMKEKGDIPEGYSVSREKKERFSLILESASTNQTSMYLCASSSGSITDTQYFGPGTRLTVL.

J is TRBJ2-5 and V is TRBV2; D uncertain. V shed 5 bases and J shed 2 bases, with 18 bases lying between them. CDR1 and CDR2 (germline): SNHLY, FYNNEI. This CDR3 has 16 amino acids. In nucleotides, the CDR3 is TGTGCCAGCAGTAGAAGACACCGAGAGTTTCAAGAGACCCAGTACTTC. Translating it yields CASSRRHREFQETQYF.

This clonotype was detected many times. The chain joins TRBV29-1 to TRBJ2-3; D is ambiguous. V was cut by 6 bases and J by 0 bases, with 4 bases left in between. Germline CDR1 SQVTM, CDR2 ANQGSEA. The CDR3 spans 11 residues. CDR3 nucleotide sequence: TGCAGCGTGGACAGCACAGATACGCAGTATTTT. This gives the protein CSVDSTDTQYF.

As regards this clonotype: Germline and junction disagree at one end, which may indicate a read error. This chain links TRBV20-1 with TRBJ1-6; a weak D match, TRBD1 (5 bases). The CDR3 totals 16 residues. Germline V gene data show CDR1 as DFQATT and CDR2 as SNEGSKA (reference sequence). This CDR3 reads CCARGAGTLGDSPLHF. The CDR3 DNA follows: TGCTGTGCTAGAGGAGCAGGGACTCTGGGGGATTCACCCCTCCACTTT.

The V and J genes are TRBV3-1 and TRBJ2-1; D may correspond to TRBD1 or TRBD2 (5 bases each). The CDR3 runs to 17 residues. Germline V lookup: CDR1 LGHDT, CDR2 YNNKEL (reference sequence). The germline V and J ends were trimmed by 10 bases and 0 bases, with 22 bases remaining between them. CDR3 bases: TGTGCCACCTGCCAAGAACCGGGACCCCCCTCCTACAATGAGCAGTTCTTC. It specifies CATCQEPGPPSYNEQFF.

This chain links TRBV7-9 with TRBJ2-2; TRBD2 matches at 7 bases. Germline CDR1 reads SEHNR; CDR2 reads FQNEAQ (reference sequence). J lost 4 bases, V lost 3 bases, and 11 bases had no gene match. The CDR3 sequence is 17 residues long. CDR3 loop: CASSFMTSRILTGELFF. The CDR3 DNA reads TGTGCCAGCAGCTTTATGACTAGCCGTATTCTCACCGGGGAGCTGTTTTTT.

This clonotype was detected only a few times. This sequence joins TRBV29-1 and TRBJ2-7; a possible D gene is TRBD1 (6 bases). Between the trimmed V and J ends, which lost 5 bases and 1 base, there was a span of 18 bases. Germline V gene sequence: CDR1 SQVTM, CDR2 ANQGSEA. The CDR3 runs to 15 residues. The CDR3: CSVSGTLPVSYEQYF. As DNA, the CDR3 is TGCAGCGTTTCCGGGACACTACCGGTGTCCTACGAGCAGTACTTC.

J is TRBJ2-5 and V is TRBV4-3; 10 bases agree with TRBD2. After removal of 4 bases from V and 4 bases from J, the junction contained 6 bases not matched to a gene. The CDR3 runs 15 residues. Germline V gene data show CDR1 as LGHNA and CDR2 as YSLEER. The CDR3 reads CASSRDSGRSETQYF. The CDR3 nucleotides are TGCGCCAGCAGCCGGGATAGCGGGAGGTCAGAGACCCAGTACTTC.

The table lists this clonotype with many counts. This rearrangement joins TRBV3-1 to TRBJ2-7; D unresolved. The CDR3 spans 13 residues. Per the germline V gene, CDR1 is LGHDT and CDR2 is YNNKEL (reference sequence). V shed 4 bases and J shed 7 bases, with 14 bases lying between them. The CDR3 region is CASSPDPLGEQYF. In DNA form, the CDR3 reads TGTGCCAGCAGCCCGGACCCATTGGGGGAGCAGTACTTC.

This clonotype was seen only a few times. The V call is TRBV28, the J call TRBJ2-7; the D gene is possibly TRBD1 (5 bases). V was clipped by 5 bases and J by 2 bases, with 13 bases between them. The CDR3 length is 14 residues. Germline assignment: CDR1 MDHEN and CDR2 SYDVKM. The CDR3 bases are TGTGCCAGCAGTATCACAGGTGCACCCTACGAGCAGTACTTC. This sequence encodes CASSITGAPYEQYF.

This clonotype was counted only a few times. The V and J genes are TRBV20-1 and TRBJ2-1, with 11 bases that match TRBD1. This CDR3 is 14 amino acids long. In germline, CDR1 is DFQATT, CDR2 SNEGSKA (reference sequence). V gave up 5 bases and J gave up 4 bases; unmatched junction bases: 4. Here the CDR3 reads CSAARDRGYNEQFF. The DNA for the CDR3 is TGCAGTGCTGCCCGGGACAGGGGGTACAATGAGCAGTTCTTC.

This clonotype has just a few counts. The rearrangement uses TRBV12-3 or TRBV12-4 and TRBJ2-1; TRBD2 aligns across 9 bases. J was trimmed by 6 bases and V by 6 bases; bases with no gene match: 6. The CDR3 has 14 amino acids. The CDR3, as DNA: TGTGCCAGCAGCCTAGCGGGAAGGTTCAATGAGCAGTTCTTC. This translates into CASSLAGRFNEQFF.

The chain uses TRBV5-6 and TRBJ1-2; 8 bases agree with TRBD1. CDR1 is SGHDT and CDR2 is YYEEEE in the germline V gene. This CDR3 spans 12 amino acids. The junction had 4 bases not matched to a gene; V was cut back by 2 bases and J by 10 bases. The DNA of the CDR3 is TGTGCCAGCAGCTTTTCGACAGGGGACTACACCTTC. Translation: CASSFSTGDYTF.

The V call is TRBV9, the J call TRBJ1-5; D might be TRBD1 (5 bases). This CDR3 is 14 amino acids long. V lost 4 bases and J 4 bases, leaving 12 bases between the germline ends. Looked up from germline, CDR1 is SGDLS and CDR2 is YYNGEE. The CDR3 DNA reads as TGTGCCAGCAGCCAGGGAGGGGCGAATCAGCCCCAGCATTTT. It specifies CASSQGGANQPQHF.

This clonotype was seen many times. The chain carries TRBV9 and TRBJ2-5; the match to TRBD2 covers 7 bases. Germline V gene lookup returns CDR1 SGDLS and CDR2 YYNGEE. V was clipped by 7 bases and J by 5 bases; unmatched bases: 11. The CDR3 contains 14 residues. As DNA, the CDR3 is TGTGCCAGCGGGCCTCTCGCCGGGGGGGAGACCCAGTACTTC. This translates into CASGPLAGGETQYF.

This rearrangement joins TRBV12-3 or TRBV12-4 to TRBJ1-6, with 7 bases lining up with TRBD1. V shed 2 bases and J 0 bases; nucleotides not matched to a gene: 22. The CDR3 runs 23 residues. The CDR3 DNA follows: TGTGCCAGCAGTTTAAGTCCGCGGCCCCGGGACAGCCTTCGGAGCTCCTATAATTCACCCCTCCACTTT. Protein product: CASSLSPRPRDSLRSSYNSPLHF.

In its sample, this clonotype was seen a few times. The J gene is TRBJ2-2, the V gene TRBV12-3 or TRBV12-4; D not certain. V was trimmed by 6 bases and J by 4 bases, leaving 12 bases between them. The CDR3 is 14 residues long. The CDR3: CASRGFSGTGELFF. The CDR3 DNA follows: TGTGCCAGCAGGGGGTTTAGTGGCACCGGGGAGCTGTTTTTT.

The J gene is TRBJ2-7, the V gene TRBV6-1; TRBD1 is a possible D gene (5 bases). V was trimmed by 6 bases and J by 3 bases, leaving 12 bases between them. Per the germline V gene, CDR1 is MNHNS and CDR2 is SASEGT. The CDR3 sequence is 13 residues long. The CDR3 DNA follows: TGTGCCAGCAGGGCAGGGAAGATCTACGAGCAGTACTTC. Translation: CASRAGKIYEQYF.